This T cell receptor (beta chain) stems from a study of monozygotic twins with cystic fibrosis. Overall study findings and caveats: Median Simpson clonality of 0.0095 suggested naive T cells predominated.

The junction had 4 bases not matched to a gene; V was cut back by 3 bases and J by 3 bases. The CDR3 has 15 amino acids. Germline V CDR1 and CDR2: LGHNA, YNFKEQ. Clones were read by immunoSEQ multiplex PCR, and TCRdb kept only the in-frame ones, dropping some. This table has over 20,000 clones, 95% to 98% appearing once. A remark on this clone: Its antigen remains unknown.

Sequencing was done on a sample of blood. The source of this sequence is a girl between 10 and 17 years old with cystic fibrosis. The chain has TRBV4-2 and TRBJ2-5; 10 bases agree with TRBD2. Written as DNA, the CDR3 is TGTGCCAGCAGCCAGGGGACTAGCGTGGAAGAGACCCAGTACTTC. Translating gives CASSQGTSVEETQYF.